Each of the 27 T cell receptor beta chains below was sequenced from the same sample in a study of tumor and adjacent non-tumor tissue in lung cancer. The library came from three nested PCR rounds adapted from ARM-PCR protocols. TCRdb passed the multiplex PCR reads through MiXCR, listing each CDR3 protein once. Seen here are 77,000 or so distinct CDR3 sequences, 60% to 85% observed once, and the top ten hold around 12%. This sample's RNA came from whole unsorted tissue. The material sequenced was lung tumor tissue. The receptors derive from a woman in her forties or fifties with non-small cell lung cancer.

Of note for this clonotype: The CDR3 does not end in the conserved phenylalanine or tryptophan, so this is likely a read error. The gene calls are TRBV10-1 and TRBJ1-2, with 7 bases that match TRBD1. Germline trimming cut 3 bases from V and 6 bases from J; bases unmatched to any gene: 10. Germline V CDR1 and CDR2: WNHNN, SYGVQD (reference sequence). This CDR3 has 15 amino acids. The CDR3 protein is CASSEARQGPDGYTL. CDR3 DNA sequence: TGCGCCAGCAGTGAAGCGAGACAGGGACCGGATGGCTACACCCTC.

This clonotype is judged medium-sized (0.01 to 0.1%). The chain joins TRBV6-1 to TRBJ2-7, with 11 positions matching TRBD2. Per germline, CDR1 MNHNS and CDR2 SASEGT. This CDR3 is built from 15 residues. The V gene end was trimmed by 2 bases and the J gene end by 4 bases; junction bases not matched to a gene: 4. The CDR3 region has the DNA TGTGCCAGCAGTGAAAATCTAGCGGGGGGATACGAGCAGTACTTC. Amino acids: CASSENLAGGYEQYF.

The chain employs TRBV6-6 and TRBJ2-1, with 9 bases lining up with TRBD2. From germline, CDR1 is MNHNY and CDR2 SVGAGI (reference sequence). The CDR3 contains 14 residues. The junction had 6 bases not matched to a gene; V was cut back by 10 bases and J by 2 bases. This chain's CDR3 is CATGSGRTYNEQFF. CDR3 sequence (DNA): TGTGCCACAGGGAGCGGGAGGACCTACAATGAGCAGTTCTTC.

To note about this clonotype: At one end the junction does not follow the germline gene, possibly because of a read error. The chain uses TRBV12-3 or TRBV12-4 and TRBJ2-2, with 7 bases identical to TRBD2. There are 13 residues in the CDR3. The DNA of the CDR3 is TGTGCCAGCGAAGCGGGGTACACCCGGGAGCCGTTTTTT. Translated, it gives CASEAGYTREPFF.

The rearrangement joins TRBV28 to TRBJ2-2; D is uncertain. This CDR3 contains 15 residues. Germline V CDR1 and CDR2: MDHEN, SYDVKM. V was clipped by 2 bases and J by 3 bases, with 10 bases between them. The CDR3 DNA is TGTGCCAGCAGTTTAGCCAGCGATTACACCGGGGAGCTGTTTTTT. Its translation is CASSLASDYTGELFF.

As concerns this clonotype: The CDR3 does not end in the conserved phenylalanine or tryptophan, so this is likely a read error. The genes are TRBV6-5 and TRBJ2-7; maybe TRBD1 (6 bases). CDR1 is MNHEY, CDR2 SVGAGI, per germline. This CDR3 region has 15 residues. As DNA, the CDR3 is TGTACCAGCAGTAAGCCCGGGACACCACCCTACGAGCAGTACTTA. It is translated as CTSSKPGTPPYEQYL.

Only one count was recorded for this clonotype. The junction and the germline gene differ at one end; a read error may be behind it. This chain connects TRBV11-2 to TRBJ2-6; possible D gene TRBD1, 5 bases. Germline CDR1 and CDR2: SGHAT and FQNNGV. The CDR3 loop spans 20 amino acids. The CDR3 spells CASSIGARANHFSGANILTF. In DNA, the CDR3 is TGTGCCAGCAGTATAGGAGCCCGGGCAAACCATTTCTCTGGGGCCAACATCCTGACTTTC.

This clonotype turned up a few times. Germline and junction disagree at one end, which may indicate a read error. The V call is TRBV10-3, the J call TRBJ2-2; TRBD1 or TRBD2 may be the D gene (5 bases each). Per germline, CDR1 ENHRY and CDR2 SYGVKD. The CDR3 totals 14 residues. The CDR3 bases are TGTACCATCGGTCGGGACCCCTACACCGGGAAGCTGTTTTTT. Translated: CTIGRDPYTGKLFF.

This rearrangement joins TRBV6-5 to TRBJ1-3; D is unresolved. Per the germline V gene, CDR1 is MNHEY and CDR2 is SVGAGI. This CDR3 has 12 amino acids. V lost 9 bases and J lost 10, with 16 bases in between. CDR3 DNA: TGTGCCAGAATTAGAGACAATCGAACCATATATTTT. This codes for CARIRDNRTIYF.

The chain links TRBV9 to TRBJ2-5; 8 bases fit TRBD2. CDR3 size: 15 residues. V shed 7 bases and J 7 bases; nucleotides not matched to a gene: 15. Germline values: CDR1 SGDLS, CDR2 YYNGEE. The CDR3 coding sequence is TGTGCCAGCGGACCTCTATCGGGAGGGGAGGGGACCCAGTACTTC. Residues: CASGPLSGGEGTQYF.

Many counts were recorded for this clonotype. The genes are TRBV28 and TRBJ2-7, with TRBD1 matching 7 bases. Per germline, CDR1 MDHEN and CDR2 SYDVKM. CDR3 length equals 16 residues. With V trimmed by 5 bases and J by 1 base, 11 bases remained unmatched. CDR3 amino acids: CASSTRQGKRSYEQYF. Written as DNA, the CDR3 is TGTGCCAGCAGTACCAGACAGGGTAAACGGTCCTACGAGCAGTACTTC.

Regarding this clonotype: Sequence at one end of the junction differs from germline and may be a read error. The chain is built from TRBV6-5 and TRBJ2-5; D ambiguous. The CDR3 extends over 16 amino acids. Germline CDR1 reads MNHEY; CDR2 reads SVGAGI. As DNA, the CDR3 is TGTGCGAGCAGTCCTTTCCAGGCCAGGTTCCAAGAGACCCAGTACTTC. Its translation: CASSPFQARFQETQYF.

This clonotype came up a few times. This rearrangement joins TRBV20-1 to TRBJ1-5; 7 bases match TRBD1. The germline gives CDR1 DFQATT, CDR2 SNEGSKA (reference sequence). Trimming took 7 bases from V and 4 from J; bases not matched to a gene: 10. CDR3 size: 14 residues. CDR3 coding DNA: TGCAGTGTCCTGCTGACAGGGCCTAATCAGCCCCAGCATTTT. Protein product: CSVLLTGPNQPQHF.

About this clonotype itself: The junction departs from the called germline gene at one end, perhaps through a read error. V is TRBV24-1 and J is TRBJ2-1, with 8 bases matching TRBD2. Germline lookup yields CDR1 KGHDR and CDR2 SFDVKD. This CDR3 spans 13 amino acids. The CDR3 sequence: CAISDKTSGERFF. CDR3 bases: TGTGCCATCAGTGATAAAACTAGCGGAGAGCGGTTCTTC.

The chain is built from TRBV5-1 and TRBJ2-1; TRBD2 matches at 11 bases. This CDR3 region has 17 residues. The trim removed 8 bases at V and 3 bases at J, leaving 13 bases unmatched. In germline, CDR1 is SGHRS, CDR2 YFSETQ. CDR3 protein: CASSGVTSGRSYNEQFF. In nucleotides, the CDR3 is TGCGCCAGTAGTGGGGTAACTAGCGGGAGAAGCTACAATGAGCAGTTCTTC. Looking up the rest from reference TRBV5-1 and TRBJ2-1 gives the full variable domain: KAGVTQTPRYLIKTRGQQVTLSCSPISGHRSVSWYQQTPGQGLQFLFEYFSETQRNKGNFPGRFSGRQFSNSRSEMNVSTLELGDSALYLCASSGVTSGRSYNEQFFGPGTRLTVL.

This chain links TRBV4-2 with TRBJ2-5; D is unresolved. There are 17 residues in the CDR3. The germline V gene encodes CDR1 LGHNA and CDR2 YNFKEQ. The V and J ends lost 3 bases and 4 bases respectively, with 21 bases between them. CDR3 protein: CASSQEREDALVETQYF. For the CDR3, the DNA is TGTGCCAGCAGCCAGGAACGCGAGGACGCCCTGGTAGAGACCCAGTACTTC.

Worth noting for this clonotype: Since a much larger clone is just one base distant, this may be a read error. The chain uses TRBV5-1 and TRBJ2-3, with TRBD2 matching 7 bases. Germline V gene data show CDR1 as SGHRS and CDR2 as YFSETQ. V dropped 4 bases and J dropped 4; count of bases not matched to a gene: 15. The length of the CDR3 is 17 residues. The CDR3: CASSDLGGSLSSDTQYF. CDR3 DNA: TGCGCCAGCAGCGACCTTGGCGGGAGCCTTAGCTCAGATACGCAGTATTTT.

As for this clonotype: A read error may account for a junction end that differs from germline. This chain joins TRBV4-1 and TRBJ2-7, with TRBD2 identical over 7 bases. The CDR3 runs 13 residues. Germline V gives CDR1 MGHRA, CDR2 YSYEKL. The CDR3 DNA reads as TGCACCAGCAGTTCCCGACTAGCCTACGAGGAGTACTTC. Translating gives CTSSSRLAYEEYF.

On this clonotype itself: An end of the junction differs from the germline gene, which may be a read error. The rearrangement uses TRBV12-3 or TRBV12-4 and TRBJ2-2, with TRBD2 identical over 13 bases. This CDR3 region has 20 residues. The CDR3, as DNA: TGTGCCAGCAGTTTTAGGGACAGGACTAGCGGGAGAATTCCCACCGGGGAGTTGTATTTT. The encoded protein is CASSFRDRTSGRIPTGELYF.

The CDR3 here is CASSLGRSRDEQYF. CDR3 nucleotides: TGTGCCAGCAGCCTCGGTCGGAGCAGGGACGAGCAGTACTTC. The chain joins TRBV28 to TRBJ2-7; tentative D call: TRBD1 (5 bases). Per germline, CDR1 MDHEN and CDR2 SYDVKM. V gave up 6 bases and J gave up 5 bases, with 17 bases separating them. CDR3 length equals 14 residues.

Comment on this clonotype: This may be a read error, as it is one base from a much larger clone. The rearrangement links TRBV7-3 to TRBJ2-3; D remains ambiguous. This CDR3 spans 14 amino acids. From germline, CDR1 is SGHTA and CDR2 FQGTGA. As DNA, the CDR3 is TGTGTCAGCAGCTTCCAGCCCGGCGCAGATACGCAGTATTTT. Translated: CVSSFQPGADTQYF.

The sample holds many counts of this clonotype. The V and J genes are TRBV20-1 and TRBJ1-5; a weak D match, TRBD1 (5 bases). V was pared by 3 bases and J by 1 base, with 13 bases between. Germline CDR1 DFQATT, CDR2 SNEGSKA (reference sequence). There are 15 residues in the CDR3. DNA of the CDR3: TGCAGTGCTAGGCCCGGGGGAGTAAGCAATCAGCCCCAGCATTTT. Translation: CSARPGGVSNQPQHF.

To note about this clonotype: Without the conserved terminal phenylalanine or tryptophan, this CDR3 likely stems from a read error. V usage is TRBV6-1 and J usage is TRBJ1-3; D unresolved. Germline CDR1 and CDR2: MNHNS and SASEGT. V dropped 4 bases and J dropped 0 bases, with 16 bases sitting between them. The CDR3 extends over 17 amino acids. CDR3 region: CASSVDYWENSGNTIYL. DNA of the CDR3: TGTGCCAGCAGTGTCGACTATTGGGAAAACTCTGGAAACACCATATATTTG.

Concerning this clonotype: The junction departs from the called germline gene at one end, perhaps through a read error. This chain links TRBV12-3 or TRBV12-4 with TRBJ1-4, with D maybe TRBD1 (5 bases). The CDR3 runs to 14 residues. This CDR3 is CASSPDSHLEKLFF. The CDR3 region has the DNA TGCGCCAGCAGCCCCGACAGTCACTTGGAAAAACTGTTTTTT.

The table lists this clonotype with many counts. The rearrangement uses TRBV4-1 and TRBJ2-5; D is uncertain. V was pared by 1 base and J by 0 bases, with 9 bases between. Germline CDR1 MGHRA, CDR2 YSYEKL. CDR3 length: 15 amino acids. In nucleotides, the CDR3 is TGCGCCAGCAGCCAAGCCGAGACCAACCAAGAGACCCAGTACTTC. Its translation is CASSQAETNQETQYF.

This clonotype has just a few counts. With a much larger clone just one base away, this may be a read error. This rearrangement joins TRBV28 to TRBJ2-1, with TRBD2 matching over 12 bases. Germline loops: CDR1 MDHEN, CDR2 SYDVKM. CDR3 length equals 15 residues. V lost 8 bases, J lost 8 bases, and 10 bases stayed unmatched. The CDR3 protein is CASVPLAGGPYEQFF. The CDR3, as DNA: TGTGCCAGCGTCCCTCTAGCGGGAGGGCCCTATGAGCAGTTCTTC.

The chain links TRBV10-3 to TRBJ1-3; D ambiguous. V gave up 0 bases and J gave up 1 base, with 4 bases separating them. Looked up from germline, CDR1 is ENHRY and CDR2 is SYGVKD. There are 14 residues in the CDR3. The CDR3 here is CAISESVSGNTIYF. The DNA of the CDR3 is TGTGCCATCAGTGAGTCAGTTTCTGGAAACACCATATATTTT.